Listed here are 5 T cell receptor beta chains from one sample, sequenced in a study of T-cell memory formation after mild COVID-19. Each CDR3 protein is one row after TCRdb ran MiXCR on the 5' RACE reads. This sample yields just under 550,000 distinct CDR3 sequences, of which roughly 20% are seen a single time; under 15% belongs to the top ten. Material: PBMCs or a T cell subset sorted from them (not recorded which). These TCRs come from an adult woman who had mild COVID-19 (a few samples of this study predate the infection). Cell type and time point are not known.

This chain connects TRBV7-2 to TRBJ2-1; D is undetermined. The germline CDR1 and CDR2 sequences are SGHTA and FQGNSA. Trimming took off 1 base at V and 7 bases at J, with 14 bases between the two ends. The CDR3 is 15 amino acids. CDR3 sequence (DNA): TGTGCCAGCAGCTTAGTGACTCAAACCATAAATGAGCAGTTCTTC. Translating it yields CASSLVTQTINEQFF.

The chain employs TRBV25-1 and TRBJ2-7; 9 bases match TRBD2. Trimming removed 2 bases from V and 0 bases from J; junction bases left unmatched: 14. CDR1 and CDR2 from the germline V gene are MGHDK and SYGVNS. CDR3 size: 19 residues. The CDR3 reads CASSERRTSDGYFSYEQYF. The CDR3 nucleotides are TGTGCCAGCAGTGAAAGGAGGACTAGCGATGGTTACTTCTCCTACGAGCAGTACTTC.

The J gene is TRBJ2-5, the V gene TRBV15, with 7 positions matching TRBD1. This CDR3 contains 14 residues. The germline V gene encodes CDR1 LNHNV and CDR2 YYDKDF (reference sequence). The V and J ends lost 1 base and 9 bases, in that order; junction bases with no gene match: 8. The CDR3: CATSRGRDSWAQYF. In DNA form, the CDR3 reads TGTGCCACCAGCAGAGGACGGGACAGTTGGGCCCAGTACTTC.

This clonotype came up a few times. V usage is TRBV2 and J usage is TRBJ2-7; D uncertain. This CDR3 spans 12 amino acids. Germline CDR1 reads SNHLY; CDR2 reads FYNNEI. Trimming stripped 3 bases from V and 4 bases from J, with 7 bases between. The CDR3 DNA sequence: TGTGCCAGCAGTGATTTGGGTTACGAGCAGTACTTC. Its translation is CASSDLGYEQYF. Together with reference TRBV2 and TRBJ2-7, the CDR3 gives the full variable domain: EPEVTQTPSHQVTQMGQEVILRCVPISNHLYFYWYRQILGQKVEFLVSFYNNEISEKSEIFDDQFSVERPDGSNFTLKIRSTKLEDSAMYFCASSDLGYEQYFGPGTRLTVT.

V is TRBV10-3 and J is TRBJ2-5; D is ambiguous. CDR1 and CDR2 (germline): ENHRY, SYGVKD. The CDR3 is 16 amino acids. Deletions cut 2 bases from V and 4 bases from J, with 17 bases between. The CDR3 DNA reads as TGTGCCATCAGTGAGCCCCCCCGTCTAGGTAGAGAGACCCAGTACTTC. It is translated as CAISEPPRLGRETQYF.